This T cell receptor beta chain appears in the sequencing data of a study of identical twins. MiXCR, applied by TCRdb to the 5' RACE reads, yields one record per CDR3 protein. This table holds around 670,000 distinct CDR3 sequences, around 6% found once. This clonotype was counted a few times. The CDR3 is 15 residues long. The V gene's germline CDR1 is ENHRY and CDR2 SYGVKD. J lost 6 bases, V lost 6 bases, and 8 bases had no gene match. This sequence was found in a man aged 18 to 35 in good health. This chain joins TRBV10-3 and TRBJ2-1; 10 nucleotides match TRBD1. Sample: naive T cells sorted from blood. The CDR3 region is CAIRPPGTGVNEQFF. CDR3 coding DNA: TGTGCCATCAGGCCACCTGGGACAGGGGTCAATGAGCAGTTCTTC.